This TCR beta chain was obtained from a study of cytomegalovirus exposure and HLA in healthy donors. Background on the study: Among the approximately 380 donors who were genotyped, 81% fell in the genetic ancestry cluster that is associated with self-reported Caucasian donors.

This clone was recorded once. Its antigen is as yet unknown. The CDR3 contains 14 residues. V gave up 0 bases and J gave up 6 bases, with 13 bases separating them. Germline V gene sequence: CDR1 SGDLS, CDR2 YYNGEE. The PCR had 60 Vbeta and 13 Jbeta primers. The repertoire was sequenced with immunoSEQ multiplex PCR; TCRdb's copy has only in-frame clones and lacks some. The data show roughly 130,000 clones, 75% to 90% seen once. Regarding the study as a whole: Later analysis demonstrated an association between a missense DCLRE1C variant and TCR beta V- and J-gene trimming. According to an earlier analysis, most TCR beta V segments yielded productive rearrangements about 87% or about 30% of the time.

Regarding donors, all were healthy bone marrow donors. Source material: PBMCs. The receptor was isolated from a woman in her thirties or forties in good health and CMV-seropositive. The chain links TRBV9 to TRBJ2-7; D might be TRBD2 (6 bases). This CDR3 reads CASSVEVGSCEQYF. CDR3 nucleotides: TGTGCCAGCAGCGTAGAGGTCGGGAGTTGCGAGCAGTACTTC. Full variable domain (remainder filled in from reference TRBV9 and TRBJ2-7): DSGVTQTPKHLITATGQRVTLRCSPRSGDLSVYWYQQSLDQGLQFLIQYYNGEERAKGNILERFSAQQFPDLHSELNLSSLELGDSALYFCASSVEVGSCEQYFGPGTRLTVT.